This TCR beta chain was captured by sequencing in a study of response to subunit inactivated influenza vaccine. On this clonotype itself: Its specificity is not known.

The CDR3 loop spans 13 amino acids. Germline CDR1 reads MDHEN; CDR2 reads SYDVKM. V gave up 8 bases and J gave up 5 bases, with 16 bases separating them. Whole-study findings and limits: After each seasonal influenza vaccination, few new T cells are recruited, the authors suggested.

TCRdb fed the RT-PCR reads into MiXCR, producing one record per CDR3 protein. The profile shows about 800,000 distinct CDR3 sequences, 20% to 25% of them singletons. The gene calls are TRBV28 and TRBJ2-7; D might be TRBD1 (5 bases). The specimen comprised PBMCs from blood, sampled 5 days after vaccination. This TCR was sampled from a man aged 50-60 years who received an inactivated influenza vaccine. The CDR3 region has the DNA TGTGCCAGCTTTCAGGGTAATTGGGACGAGCAGTACTTC. Protein product: CASFQGNWDEQYF.